The T cell receptor (beta chain) under discussion was sequenced for a study of T cells in Graves' hyperthyroidism and ophthalmopathy. This clonotype was picked up many times. What it binds is not known. In making diagnoses, clinical symptoms, serum thyroxine and TRAb, thyroid ultrasound and orbital computed tomography were all used. CDR1 and CDR2 from the germline V gene are SGHRS and YFSETQ. Trimming removed 4 bases at V and 3 bases at J, with 13 bases between. The CDR3 consists of 14 residues. Amplified TCR beta CDR3 regions derived from RNA transcripts. The HTBI primer set was used in a first-round RT-PCR of the TCR CDR3. A single record per CDR3 protein comes from TCRdb applying MiXCR to the multiplex PCR reads. The sample holds roughly 550,000 distinct CDR3 sequences; more than 15% are singletons and the top ten take 25% to 30%. Overall study findings and caveats: The model made its ophthalmopathy prediction, and onset followed a median approximately 6 months later.

The receptor was isolated from a woman in her twenties or thirties with Graves' ophthalmopathy. Specimen: blood. This chain joins TRBV5-1 and TRBJ2-5; maybe TRBD1 (5 bases). CDR3 sequence (DNA): TGCGCCAGCAGCCCAGTTACCAGGGAAGAGACCCAGTACTTC. Protein: CASSPVTREETQYF.